This TCR beta chain was retrieved from a study of blood T cell repertoires in COVID-19 (dated by TCRdb to about 2020). About the investigation overall: The collaborator samples originated in the United States, Italy and Spain and spanned the acute and convalescent phases of COVID-19. Subjects who had been exposed to COVID-19, were actively infected with it, or had recovered from it provided the deeply sampled blood TCRbeta repertoires that made up the dataset. A freely available public database, intended as a resource for researchers studying the immune response to SARS-CoV-2, is where the repertoires were released. The material from the prospective study consisted of cDNA or gDNA derived from T cells, B-cell-depleted T cells, or PBMCs. The samples were drawn from two sources: the first 160 participants of the ongoing ImmuneRACE study, and over 950 subjects contributed by 6 global collaborators. Where available, HLA class I and class II types were taken from metadata supplied by the sample provider and were not determined by assay-based typing. The sample metadata nearly always contained a de-identified subject ID, COVID-19 status, age in years and sex. What the authors observed across the whole study: Clinical and demographic metadata were provided uncurated, with the amount varying by source and participant.

The immunoSEQ Assay, a bias-controlled multiplex PCR, was used to amplify TCRbeta CDR3 regions from genomic DNA. Turning to the authors' computational methods: The number of nucleated cells in each sample was estimated from the amplification of reference gene primers within the assay. Sequence reads were collapsed and filtered to measure the absolute abundance of every unique TCRbeta CDR3 rearrangement. For each sample, productive Simpson clonality was calculated by taking the square root of Simpson's diversity index across productive rearrangements. TCRdb took over this immuneACCESS table, retaining in-frame rearrangements with V and J assigned. Such tables are incomplete; in checked studies, under half of the missing clones stem from an unresolved V gene, and the remainder is unexplained. V and J calls and clone size are as listed in that table; D and trimming were resolved from the DNA. This sample gives roughly 73,000 clones in total; roughly 76% of them show up just once. The ten largest clones add up to roughly 22% of the sample.

This clone was picked up a small number of times. Its target antigen remains unknown. Per-base quality was not reported, and no clone a single base away is much larger than it. From cysteine to phenylalanine, the CDR3 is 17 amino acids long. CDR3 DNA only is kept here, 51 bases in frame from base 1. The germline V gene gives CDR1 as MDHEN and CDR2 as SYDVKM. For this chain, trimming is 5 bases at the V end and 5 bases at the J end, and the number of junction bases without a gene match is 15. Whole blood was collected in K2EDTA tubes by collaborating institutions according to the institutions' own protocols. For TCRbeta analysis, collaborators shipped samples as frozen whole blood, isolated PBMCs, or DNA extracted from either of those sample types.

The clonotype originates from a woman between 65 and 79 years old with acute or convalescent COVID-19. The sequenced sample was peripheral blood. This sequence uses TRBV28 and TRBJ2-1; 7 middle bases align to TRBD2. CDR3 protein: CASSTTSSGPVHNEQFF. The bases are TGTGCCAGCAGTACCACTTCTAGCGGCCCAGTCCACAATGAGCAGTTCTTC. Extended through the reference TRBV28 and TRBJ2-1 proteins, this CDR3 yields the full variable domain: DVKVTQSSRYLVKRTGEKVFLECVQDMDHENMFWYRQDPGLGLRLIYFSYDVKMKEKGDIPEGYSVSREKKERFSLILESASTNQTSMYLCASSTTSSGPVHNEQFFGPGTRLTVL.